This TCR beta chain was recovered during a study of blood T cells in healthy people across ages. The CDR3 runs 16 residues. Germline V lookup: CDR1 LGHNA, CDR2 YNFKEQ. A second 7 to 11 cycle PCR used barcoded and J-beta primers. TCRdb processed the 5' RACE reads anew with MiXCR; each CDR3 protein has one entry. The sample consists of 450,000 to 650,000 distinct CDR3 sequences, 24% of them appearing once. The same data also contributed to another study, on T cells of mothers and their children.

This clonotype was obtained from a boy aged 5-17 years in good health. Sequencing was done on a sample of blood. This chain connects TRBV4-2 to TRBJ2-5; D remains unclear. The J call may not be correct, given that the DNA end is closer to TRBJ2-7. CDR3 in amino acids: CASSQDRAGYSYEQYF. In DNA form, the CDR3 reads TGTGCCAGCAGCCAAGATCGGGCCGGGTACTCCTACGAGCAGTACTTC.